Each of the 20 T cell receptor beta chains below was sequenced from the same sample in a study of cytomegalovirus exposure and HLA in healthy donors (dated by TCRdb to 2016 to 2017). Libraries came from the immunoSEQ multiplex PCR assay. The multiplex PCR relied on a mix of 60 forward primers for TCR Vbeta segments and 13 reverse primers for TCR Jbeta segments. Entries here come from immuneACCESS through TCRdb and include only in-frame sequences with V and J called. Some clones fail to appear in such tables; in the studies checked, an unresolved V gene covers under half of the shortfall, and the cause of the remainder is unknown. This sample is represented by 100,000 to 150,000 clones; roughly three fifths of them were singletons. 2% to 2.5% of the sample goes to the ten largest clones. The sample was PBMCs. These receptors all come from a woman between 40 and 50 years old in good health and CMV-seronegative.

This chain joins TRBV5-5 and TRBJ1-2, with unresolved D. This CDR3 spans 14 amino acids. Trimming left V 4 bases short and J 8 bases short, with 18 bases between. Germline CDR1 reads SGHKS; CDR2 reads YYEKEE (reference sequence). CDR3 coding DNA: TGTGCCAGCAGCCTGAACATTGAGATCGGGGGCTACACCTTC. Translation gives CASSLNIEIGGYTF. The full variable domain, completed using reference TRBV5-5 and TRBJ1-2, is DAGVTQSPTHLIKTRGQQVTLRCSPISGHKSVSWYQQVLGQGPQFIFQYYEKEERGRGNFPDRFSARQFPNYSSELNVNALLLGDSALYLCASSLNIEIGGYTFGSGTRLTVV.

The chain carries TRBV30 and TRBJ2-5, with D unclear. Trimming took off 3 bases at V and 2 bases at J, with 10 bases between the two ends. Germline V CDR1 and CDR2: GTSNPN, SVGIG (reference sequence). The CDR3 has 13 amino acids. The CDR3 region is CAWSAYSQETQYF. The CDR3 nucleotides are TGTGCCTGGAGCGCTTACTCACAAGAGACCCAGTACTTC.

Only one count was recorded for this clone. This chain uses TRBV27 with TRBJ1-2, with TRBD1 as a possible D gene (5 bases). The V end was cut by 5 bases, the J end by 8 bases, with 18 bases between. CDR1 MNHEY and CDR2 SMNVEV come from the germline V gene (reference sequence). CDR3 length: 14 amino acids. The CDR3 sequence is CASSPPGQGGGYTF. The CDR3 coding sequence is TGTGCCAGCAGTCCCCCCGGGCAGGGTGGCGGCTACACCTTC.

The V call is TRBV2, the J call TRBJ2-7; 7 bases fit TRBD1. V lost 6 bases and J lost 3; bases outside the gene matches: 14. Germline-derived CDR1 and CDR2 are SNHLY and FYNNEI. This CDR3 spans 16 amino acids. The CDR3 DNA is TGTGCCAGCAGAAAAAAACTCCGGGACAGTAACTACGAGCAGTACTTC. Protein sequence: CASRKKLRDSNYEQYF.

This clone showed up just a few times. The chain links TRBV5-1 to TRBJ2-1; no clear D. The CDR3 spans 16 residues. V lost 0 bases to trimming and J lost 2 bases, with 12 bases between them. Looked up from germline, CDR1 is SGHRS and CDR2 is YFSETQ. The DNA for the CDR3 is TGCGCCAGCAGCTTGGGGAGCCTTACTACCTACAATGAGCAGTTCTTC. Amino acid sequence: CASSLGSLTTYNEQFF.

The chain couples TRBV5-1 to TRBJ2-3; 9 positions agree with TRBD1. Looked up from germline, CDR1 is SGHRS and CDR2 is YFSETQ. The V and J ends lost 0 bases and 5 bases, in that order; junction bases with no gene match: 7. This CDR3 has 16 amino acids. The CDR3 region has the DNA TGCGCCAGCAGCTTGGGAAGGACAGGGGCGGTAGATACGCAGTATTTT. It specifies CASSLGRTGAVDTQYF.

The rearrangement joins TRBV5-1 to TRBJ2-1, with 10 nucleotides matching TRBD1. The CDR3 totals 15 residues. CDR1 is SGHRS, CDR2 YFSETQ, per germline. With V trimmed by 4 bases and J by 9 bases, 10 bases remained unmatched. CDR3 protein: CASSEGTGAEGEQFF. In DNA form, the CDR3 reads TGCGCCAGCAGCGAGGGGACAGGGGCGGAGGGTGAGCAGTTCTTC.

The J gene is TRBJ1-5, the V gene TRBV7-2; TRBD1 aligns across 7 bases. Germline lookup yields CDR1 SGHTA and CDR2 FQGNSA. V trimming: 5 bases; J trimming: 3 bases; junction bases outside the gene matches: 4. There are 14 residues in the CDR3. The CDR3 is CASSTDRVNQPQHF. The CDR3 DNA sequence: TGTGCCAGCAGCACCGACAGGGTCAATCAGCCCCAGCATTTT.

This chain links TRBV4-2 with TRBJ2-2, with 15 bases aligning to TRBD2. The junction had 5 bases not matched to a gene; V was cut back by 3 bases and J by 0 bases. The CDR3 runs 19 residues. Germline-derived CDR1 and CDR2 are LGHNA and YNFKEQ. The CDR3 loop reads CASSHLGLAGGSNTGELFF. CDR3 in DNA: TGTGCCAGCAGCCACCTCGGACTAGCGGGGGGGTCGAACACCGGGGAGCTGTTTTTT.

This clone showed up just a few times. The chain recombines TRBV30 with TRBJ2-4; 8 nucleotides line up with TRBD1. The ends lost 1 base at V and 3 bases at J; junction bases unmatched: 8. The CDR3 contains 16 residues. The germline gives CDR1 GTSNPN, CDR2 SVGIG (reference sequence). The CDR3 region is CAWSATGESDKNIQYF. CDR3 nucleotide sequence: TGTGCCTGGAGTGCGACAGGGGAGTCGGACAAAAACATTCAGTACTTC. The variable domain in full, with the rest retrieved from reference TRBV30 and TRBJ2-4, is SQTIHQWPATLVQPVGSPLSLECTVEGTSNPNLYWYRQAAGRGLQLLFYSVGIGQISSEVPQNLSASRPQDRQFILSSKKLLLSDSGFYLCAWSATGESDKNIQYFGAGTRLSVL.

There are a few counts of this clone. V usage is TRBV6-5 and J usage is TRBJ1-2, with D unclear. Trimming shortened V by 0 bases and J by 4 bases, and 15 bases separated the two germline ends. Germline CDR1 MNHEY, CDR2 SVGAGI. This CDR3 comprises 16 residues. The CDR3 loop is CASSYSSGGKFYGYTF. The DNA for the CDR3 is TGTGCCAGCAGTTACTCGTCGGGCGGGAAGTTCTATGGCTACACCTTC.

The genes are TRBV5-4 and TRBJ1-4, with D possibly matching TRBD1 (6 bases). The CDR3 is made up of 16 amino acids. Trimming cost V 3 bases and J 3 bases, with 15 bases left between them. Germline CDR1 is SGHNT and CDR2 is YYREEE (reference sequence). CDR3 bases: TGTGCCAGCAGCTCGGCATCGGACAGATCTAATGAAAAACTGTTTTTT. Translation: CASSSASDRSNEKLFF.

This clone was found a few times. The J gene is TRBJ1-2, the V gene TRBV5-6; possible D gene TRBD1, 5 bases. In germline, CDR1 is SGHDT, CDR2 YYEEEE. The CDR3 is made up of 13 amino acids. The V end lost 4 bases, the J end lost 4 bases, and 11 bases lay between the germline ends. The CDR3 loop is CASSPQTVYGYTF. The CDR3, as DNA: TGTGCCAGCAGCCCGCAGACAGTCTATGGCTACACCTTC.

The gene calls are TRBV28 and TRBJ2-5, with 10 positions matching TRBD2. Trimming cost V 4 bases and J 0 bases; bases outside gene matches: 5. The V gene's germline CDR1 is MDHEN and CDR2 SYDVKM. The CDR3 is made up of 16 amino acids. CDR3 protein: CASSSAGGVDQETQYF. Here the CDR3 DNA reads TGTGCCAGCAGTTCAGCGGGGGGGGTGGACCAAGAGACCCAGTACTTC. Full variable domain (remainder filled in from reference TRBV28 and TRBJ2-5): DVKVTQSSRYLVKRTGEKVFLECVQDMDHENMFWYRQDPGLGLRLIYFSYDVKMKEKGDIPEGYSVSREKKERFSLILESASTNQTSMYLCASSSAGGVDQETQYFGPGTRLLVL.

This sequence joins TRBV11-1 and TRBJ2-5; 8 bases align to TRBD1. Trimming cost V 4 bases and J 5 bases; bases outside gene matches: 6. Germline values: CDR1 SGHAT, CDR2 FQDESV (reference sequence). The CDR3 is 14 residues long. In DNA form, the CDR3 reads TGTGCCAGCAGCTCACGGACAGGGCGGGAGACCCAGTACTTC. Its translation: CASSSRTGRETQYF.

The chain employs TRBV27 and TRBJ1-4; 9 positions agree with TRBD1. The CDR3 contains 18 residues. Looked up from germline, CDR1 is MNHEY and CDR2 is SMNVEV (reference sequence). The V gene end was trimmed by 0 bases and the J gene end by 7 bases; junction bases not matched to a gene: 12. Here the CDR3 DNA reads TGTGCCAGCAGTTTATCGGGAACCGGGACAGGGTTAGGTGAAAAACTGTTTTTT. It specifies CASSLSGTGTGLGEKLFF.

CDR3 protein: CACETGGTALMNTEAFF. In nucleotides, the CDR3 is TGTGCCTGCGAGACAGGAGGGACAGCTCTGATGAACACTGAAGCTTTCTTT. The gene calls are TRBV30 and TRBJ1-1, with 7 nucleotides matching TRBD1. Germline V gene data show CDR1 as GTSNPN and CDR2 as SVGIG (reference sequence). Losses at the gene ends were 6 bases for V and 0 bases for J; bases not matched to a gene: 16. This CDR3 comprises 17 residues.

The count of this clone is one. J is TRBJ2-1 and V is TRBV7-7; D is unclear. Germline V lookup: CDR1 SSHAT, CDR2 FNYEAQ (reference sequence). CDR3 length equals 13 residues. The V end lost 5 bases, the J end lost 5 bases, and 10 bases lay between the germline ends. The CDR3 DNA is TGTGCCAGCAGCCCCTCCCCTAACAATGAGCAGTTCTTC. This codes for CASSPSPNNEQFF.

The CDR3 loop reads CASSSGLAGGADTQYF. Written as DNA, the CDR3 is TGTGCCAGCAGCTCCGGACTAGCGGGGGGAGCAGATACGCAGTATTTT. J is TRBJ2-3 and V is TRBV7-3; TRBD2 matches at 14 bases. From germline, CDR1 is SGHTA and CDR2 FQGTGA. This CDR3 has 16 residues. V lost 4 bases and J lost 4; bases outside the gene matches: 4. The whole variable domain, remainder taken from reference TRBV7-3 and TRBJ2-3, is GAGVSQTPSNKVTEKGKYVELRCDPISGHTALYWYRQSLGQGPEFLIYFQGTGAADDSGLPNDRFFAVRPEGSVSTLKIQRTERGDSAVYLCASSSGLAGGADTQYFGPGTRLTVL.

The CDR3 bases are TGTGCCAGCAGGGGACAGGCGCCGGTGAACACTGAAGCTTTCTTT. It encodes CASRGQAPVNTEAFF. This chain uses TRBV6-1 with TRBJ1-1; 8 bases line up with TRBD1. The CDR3 loop spans 15 amino acids. Germline trimming cut 6 bases from V and 0 bases from J; bases unmatched to any gene: 6. The V gene's germline CDR1 is MNHNS and CDR2 SASEGT.